The 20 T cell receptor beta chains below all came from one sample that was sequenced in a study of vaccination and CD4 T cells after COVID-19. The Oncomine TCR Beta short-read assay sequenced DNA from cultured CD4+ T cells. A single record per CDR3 protein comes from TCRdb applying MiXCR to the PCR reads. The sample carries 15,000 to 20,000 distinct CDR3 sequences, almost 40% recorded once. These TCRs' antigens remain unknown. Described treatment: roughly 10-day PBMC culture with coronavirus spike peptide pools or control peptides (ViraFEST assay). Input material: CD4+ T cells from blood, cultured in vitro. The receptors were gathered from a human donor who had recovered from COVID-19.

The rearrangement joins TRBV7-9 to TRBJ1-4; no clear D. This CDR3 region has 16 residues. CDR1 and CDR2 (germline): SEHNR, FQNEAQ (reference sequence). V lost 4 bases, J lost 0 bases, and 12 bases lay in between. The CDR3 sequence is CASSYLTDATNEKLFF. The CDR3 nucleotides are TGTGCCAGCAGCTACTTAACAGATGCAACTAATGAAAAACTGTTTTTT.

This clonotype was counted a few times. The chain couples TRBV20-1 to TRBJ2-5; 9 nucleotides line up with TRBD2. The CDR3 is 21 amino acids. The trim removed 1 base at V and 4 bases at J, leaving 25 bases unmatched. Germline lookup yields CDR1 DFQATT and CDR2 SNEGSKA (reference sequence). DNA of the CDR3: TGCAGTGCTAGAGCCCATAGATGGGGTAGCGGGAGAAACCGCTTTTCAGAGACCCAGTACTTC. It is translated as CSARAHRWGSGRNRFSETQYF.

Written as DNA, the CDR3 is TGTGCCAGCAGCTTACTGGGACAGGGGCAAGAGACCCAGTACTTC. Protein: CASSLLGQGQETQYF. The chain has TRBV7-2 and TRBJ2-5, with 10 bases lining up with TRBD1. This CDR3 has 15 amino acids. With 2 bases clipped from V and 2 bases from J, the junction kept 2 bases outside the gene matches. In germline, CDR1 is SGHTA, CDR2 FQGNSA.

The rearrangement uses TRBV6-4 and TRBJ2-3, with 10 bases lining up with TRBD1. CDR1 is MRHNA, CDR2 SNTAGT, per germline. V gave up 3 bases and J gave up 1 base; unmatched junction bases: 1. The CDR3 is 15 amino acids. The CDR3 region has the DNA TGTGCCAGCAGTGATGGGACAGGGGGCACAGATACGCAGTATTTT. It yields the protein CASSDGTGGTDTQYF.

The chain links TRBV11-3 to TRBJ2-3; D possibly uses TRBD1 or TRBD2 (5 bases each). The CDR3 covers 18 residues. The V and J ends lost 2 bases and 5 bases respectively, with 23 bases between them. The germline V gene encodes CDR1 SGHNT and CDR2 YENEEA. The CDR3 protein is CASSLRGRGPWEEDTQYF. As DNA, the CDR3 is TGTGCCAGCAGCTTAAGGGGAAGAGGGCCATGGGAAGAAGATACGCAGTATTTT.

The count of this clonotype is one. The chain has TRBV7-2 and TRBJ2-3, with TRBD2 identical over 13 bases. Losses at the gene ends were 2 bases for V and 3 bases for J; bases not matched to a gene: 2. CDR3 length: 16 amino acids. CDR1 is SGHTA and CDR2 is FQGNSA in the germline V gene. CDR3 amino acids: CASSLRTSGRTDTQYF. Written as DNA, the CDR3 is TGTGCCAGCAGCTTAAGGACTAGCGGGAGAACAGATACGCAGTATTTT.

The rearrangement links TRBV28 to TRBJ1-1; D unclear. The CDR3 loop spans 11 amino acids. The V gene's germline CDR1 is MDHEN and CDR2 SYDVKM. The germline V and J ends were trimmed by 4 bases and 6 bases, with 6 bases remaining between them. Here the CDR3 reads CASSSVPEAFF. The CDR3, as DNA: TGTGCCAGCAGTTCAGTTCCTGAAGCTTTCTTT.

The table lists this clonotype with a few counts. The chain is built from TRBV19 and TRBJ2-5; the D is unclear. V shed 5 bases and J shed 5 bases, with 15 bases lying between them. The V gene's germline CDR1 is LNHDA and CDR2 SQIVND (reference sequence). CDR3 size: 14 residues. The CDR3 loop reads CASSADRTRETQYF. CDR3 sequence (DNA): TGTGCCAGTAGTGCGGACCGCACGCGGGAGACCCAGTACTTC.

The chain couples TRBV11-1 to TRBJ2-2; D might be TRBD2 (5 bases). The CDR3 covers 14 residues. Trimming stripped 6 bases from V and 5 bases from J, with 13 bases between. Looked up from germline, CDR1 is SGHAT and CDR2 is FQDESV (reference sequence). The CDR3 DNA reads as TGTGCCAGCAGATCGAGCGGCGAGACCGGGGAGCTGTTTTTT. Translating gives CASRSSGETGELFF.

V is TRBV4-3 and J is TRBJ2-5; D uncertain. Germline CDR1 and CDR2: LGHNA and YSLEER. There are 15 residues in the CDR3. V was clipped by 0 bases and J by 2 bases, with 10 bases between them. The CDR3 region has the DNA TGCGCCAGCAGCCAAGATCCGGATCCTCAAGAGACCCAGTACTTC. This codes for CASSQDPDPQETQYF.

The gene calls are TRBV20-1 and TRBJ2-3; D remains ambiguous. V lost 2 bases and J lost 4, with 10 bases in between. From germline, CDR1 is DFQATT and CDR2 SNEGSKA (reference sequence). CDR3 length equals 13 residues. In nucleotides, the CDR3 is TGCAGTGCTAGACCGAATGTGGCAGATACGCAGTATTTT. It codes for CSARPNVADTQYF.

This chain connects TRBV20-1 to TRBJ2-3; the match to TRBD2 covers 13 bases. Germline assignment: CDR1 DFQATT and CDR2 SNEGSKA (reference sequence). After removal of 4 bases from V and 4 bases from J, the junction contained 8 bases not matched to a gene. The length of the CDR3 is 16 residues. This chain's CDR3 is CSATRTSGSSADTQYF. CDR3 DNA sequence: TGCAGTGCTACTAGGACTAGCGGGAGTTCCGCAGATACGCAGTATTTT.

This clonotype was detected a few times. The genes are TRBV2 and TRBJ2-2; D may be TRBD1 (5 bases). Germline V gives CDR1 SNHLY, CDR2 FYNNEI. CDR3 length: 18 amino acids. Between the trimmed V and J ends, which lost 6 bases and 0 bases, there was a span of 20 bases. As DNA, the CDR3 is TGTGCCAGCAGGGGGCCCGAAGGCAGGCCTCCGAACACCGGGGAGCTGTTTTTT. Translated: CASRGPEGRPPNTGELFF. Variable domain in full (rest from reference TRBV2 and TRBJ2-2): EPEVTQTPSHQVTQMGQEVILRCVPISNHLYFYWYRQILGQKVEFLVSFYNNEISEKSEIFDDQFSVERPDGSNFTLKIRSTKLEDSAMYFCASRGPEGRPPNTGELFFGEGSRLTVL.

A word on this clonotype: Compared with germline, one end of the junction differs, possibly owing to a read error. The chain employs TRBV27 and TRBJ2-1; 10 bases map to TRBD2. CDR3 length: 15 residues. The germline V gene encodes CDR1 MNHEY and CDR2 SMNVEV (reference sequence). The CDR3 coding sequence is TGTGCCAGCAGTTTATCCCCCGGAGCGGGAGGGCCTAGTCTCTTC. The encoded protein is CASSLSPGAGGPSLF.

In this sample, this clonotype turned up a few times. The chain uses TRBV10-3 and TRBJ2-7; the D call may be TRBD1 or TRBD2 (5 bases each). V was trimmed by 8 bases and J by 1 base, leaving 9 bases between them. The CDR3 is made up of 12 amino acids. Germline values: CDR1 ENHRY, CDR2 SYGVKD. The CDR3, as DNA: TGTGCCATCGGGGACGGTTCCTACGAGCAGTACTTC. Encoded protein: CAIGDGSYEQYF.

This clonotype was found a few times. The rearrangement links TRBV20-1 to TRBJ1-1; D perhaps matches TRBD1 (5 bases). Germline CDR1 DFQATT, CDR2 SNEGSKA (reference sequence). CDR3 length equals 15 residues. V was clipped by 0 bases and J by 1 base, with 12 bases between them. As DNA, the CDR3 is TGCAGTGCTAGAGATTTTGGGCAGGGGAACACTGAAGCTTTCTTT. Its translation: CSARDFGQGNTEAFF.

V and J are TRBV28 and TRBJ1-4; TRBD1 is a possible D gene (6 bases). Germline V lookup: CDR1 MDHEN, CDR2 SYDVKM. The length of the CDR3 is 14 residues. Trimming pared 4 bases from V and 4 bases from J, leaving 10 bases between. DNA for the CDR3: TGTGCCAGCAGTTATCTGGACAGTAATGAAAAACTGTTTTTT. Translating gives CASSYLDSNEKLFF.

In its sample, this clonotype was seen a few times. CDR3 loop: CASSFSRIPTYEQYF. The CDR3 nucleotides read TGTGCCAGCAGCTTCTCCAGGATTCCGACCTACGAGCAGTACTTC. The rearrangement joins TRBV7-8 to TRBJ2-7; D uncertain. This CDR3 has 15 amino acids. In germline, CDR1 is SGHVS, CDR2 FQNEAQ. Trimming pared 3 bases from V and 2 bases from J, leaving 14 bases between.

This clonotype showed up just a few times. The V gene is TRBV19, the J gene TRBJ2-2; D is uncertain. Per the germline V gene, CDR1 is LNHDA and CDR2 is SQIVND (reference sequence). V was cut by 7 bases and J by 0 bases, with 12 bases left in between. The CDR3 has 15 amino acids. CDR3 nucleotides: TGTGCCAGTAAAGCGCTTGTGCCGAACACCGGGGAGCTGTTTTTT. Residues: CASKALVPNTGELFF.

The chain carries TRBV19 and TRBJ1-5; D perhaps matches TRBD1 (5 bases). Germline CDR1 reads LNHDA; CDR2 reads SQIVND (reference sequence). The germline V and J ends were trimmed by 1 base and 4 bases, with 8 bases remaining between them. The CDR3 consists of 14 residues. The CDR3 DNA reads TGTGCCAGTAGTATAGCTGGGGGGAATCAGCCCCAGCATTTT. Protein: CASSIAGGNQPQHF.